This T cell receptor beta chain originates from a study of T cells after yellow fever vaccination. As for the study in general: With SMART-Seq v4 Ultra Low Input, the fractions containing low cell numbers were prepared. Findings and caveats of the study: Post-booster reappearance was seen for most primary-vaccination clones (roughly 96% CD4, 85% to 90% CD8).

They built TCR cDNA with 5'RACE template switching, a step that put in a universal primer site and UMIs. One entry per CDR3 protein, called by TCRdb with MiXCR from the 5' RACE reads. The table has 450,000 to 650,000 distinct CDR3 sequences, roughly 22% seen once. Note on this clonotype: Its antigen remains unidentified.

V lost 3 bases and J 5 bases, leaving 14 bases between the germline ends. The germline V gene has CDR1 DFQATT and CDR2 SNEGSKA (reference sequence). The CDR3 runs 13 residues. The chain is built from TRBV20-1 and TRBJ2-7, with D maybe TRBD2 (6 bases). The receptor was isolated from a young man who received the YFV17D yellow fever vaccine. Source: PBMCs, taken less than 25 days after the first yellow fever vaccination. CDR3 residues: CSARGGWQDEQYF. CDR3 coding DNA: TGCAGTGCTAGGGGGGGTTGGCAGGACGAGCAGTACTTC.